This T cell receptor beta chain was found in a study of graft-versus-host responses after intestinal transplantation. Regarding this clone: Its antigen remains unidentified. Other DNA sequences in this sample translate to the same CDR3.

Germline V gene sequence: CDR1 MGHRA, CDR2 YSYEKL. The CDR3 sequence is 15 residues long. Trimming stripped 1 base from V and 5 bases from J, with 12 bases between. Generated by immunoSEQ multiplex PCR, the TCRdb table keeps only in-frame clones and is missing some. In the table there are about 110,000 clones, about 92% of which are singletons. The specimen was unstimulated CD8+ T cells sorted from spleen or lymph node cells, collected before transplant. This receptor was taken from a human donor who was the organ donor for an intestinal transplant. V is TRBV4-1 and J is TRBJ1-5; D might be TRBD1 (5 bases). The CDR3 bases are TGCGCCAGCAGCCAAGTCAGGGCGGAGGATCAGCCCCAGCATTTT. It translates to CASSQVRAEDQPQHF.